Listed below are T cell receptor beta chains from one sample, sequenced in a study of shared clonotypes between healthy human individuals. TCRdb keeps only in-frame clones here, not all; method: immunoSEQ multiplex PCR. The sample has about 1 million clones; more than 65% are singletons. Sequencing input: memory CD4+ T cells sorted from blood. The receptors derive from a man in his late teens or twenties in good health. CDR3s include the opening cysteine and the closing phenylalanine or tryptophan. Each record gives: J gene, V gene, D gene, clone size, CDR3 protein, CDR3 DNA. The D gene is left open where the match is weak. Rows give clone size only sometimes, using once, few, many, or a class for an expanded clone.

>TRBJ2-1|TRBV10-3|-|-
CAISEAGGVGYNEQFF
TGTGCCATCAGTGAGGCCGGCGGGGTCGGATACAATGAGCAGTTCTTC
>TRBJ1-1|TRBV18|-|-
CASSPAGSKRTEAFF
TGTGCCAGCTCACCGGCAGGGAGTAAGCGCACTGAAGCTTTCTTT
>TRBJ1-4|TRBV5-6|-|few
CASSGRGRTNEKLFF
TGTGCCAGCTCCGGGAGGGGTAGGACTAATGAAAAACTGTTTTTT
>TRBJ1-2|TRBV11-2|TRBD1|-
CASSPQGASLAGYGYTF
TGTGCCAGCAGCCCGCAGGGGGCGTCCTTAGCTGGCTATGGCTACACCTTC
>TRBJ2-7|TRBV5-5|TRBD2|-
CASSFRLADTQEQYF
TGTGCCAGCAGCTTCAGACTAGCGGATACTCAAGAGCAGTACTTC
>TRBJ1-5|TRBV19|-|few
CASSIGGRSNQPQHF
TGTGCCAGTAGTATAGGGGGCAGGAGCAATCAGCCCCAGCATTTT
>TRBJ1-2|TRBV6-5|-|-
CASSYLLARGYTF
TGTGCCAGCAGTTACTTGTTGGCGAGAGGCTACACCTTC
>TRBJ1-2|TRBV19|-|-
CASSVGAVLNYGYTF
TGTGCCAGTAGTGTCGGGGCCGTCCTGAACTATGGCTACACCTTC
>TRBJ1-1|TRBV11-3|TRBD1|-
CASSARTGAPEAFF
TGTGCCAGCAGCGCGAGGACAGGGGCCCCTGAAGCTTTCTTT
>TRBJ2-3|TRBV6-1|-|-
CASSFSKTGTDTQYF
TGTGCCAGCAGCTTCAGCAAGACAGGCACAGATACGCAGTATTTT
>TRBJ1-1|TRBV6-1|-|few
CASSEGRTEAFF
TGTGCCAGCAGTGAAGGGAGGACTGAAGCTTTCTTT
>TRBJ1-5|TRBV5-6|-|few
CASSLRGNQPQHF
TGTGCCAGCAGCTTGCGCGGAAATCAGCCCCAGCATTTT
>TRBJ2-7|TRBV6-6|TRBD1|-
CASSSGQGTYEQYF
TGTGCCAGCAGTTCGGGACAGGGAACCTACGAGCAGTACTTC
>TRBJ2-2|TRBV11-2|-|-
CASRPTSLNTGELFF
TGTGCCAGCAGACCAACTAGCCTGAACACCGGGGAGCTGTTTTTT
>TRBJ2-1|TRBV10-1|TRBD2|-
CASSGGDLAGQFF
TGCGCCAGCAGTGGCGGAGACCTAGCGGGGCAGTTCTTC
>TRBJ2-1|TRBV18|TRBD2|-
CASSPTAGANEQFF
TGTGCCAGCTCACCAACAGCGGGGGCCAATGAGCAGTTCTTC
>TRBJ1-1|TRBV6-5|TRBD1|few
CASSLQGAGTEAFF
TGTGCCAGCAGTTTACAGGGGGCAGGCACTGAAGCTTTCTTT
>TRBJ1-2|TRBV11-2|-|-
CASSLRGAPNYGYTF
TGTGCCAGCAGCTTACGGGGGGCCCCAAACTATGGCTACACCTTC
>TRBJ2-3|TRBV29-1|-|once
CSVTRGGQPTDTQYF
TGCAGCGTCACGCGCGGCGGACAACCCACAGATACGCAGTATTTT
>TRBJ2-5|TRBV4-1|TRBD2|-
CASSLAGGGGRGTQYF
TGCGCCAGCAGCCTCGCGGGCGGGGGGGGCCGAGGGACCCAGTACTTC
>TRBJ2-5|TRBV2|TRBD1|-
CASTQGQVFRETQYF
TGTGCCAGCACCCAGGGACAGGTCTTTCGAGAGACCCAGTACTTC
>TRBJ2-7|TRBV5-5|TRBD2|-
CASSTKREGSYEQYF
TGTGCCAGCAGTACCAAGCGGGAGGGTTCCTACGAGCAGTACTTC
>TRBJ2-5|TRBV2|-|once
CASSGFGPMTQYF
TGTGCCAGCAGTGGCTTCGGACCCATGACCCAGTACTTC
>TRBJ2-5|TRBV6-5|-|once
CASRSGWGRGETQYF
TGTGCCAGCAGGAGCGGTTGGGGGCGCGGGGAGACCCAGTACTTC
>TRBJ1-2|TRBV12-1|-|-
CASSFRGPGIQVSSGYTF
TGTGCCAGCAGCTTTAGGGGCCCAGGCATCCAGGTGTCGAGTGGCTACACCTTC
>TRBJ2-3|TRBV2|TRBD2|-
CASSEKAGAITDTQYF
TGTGCCAGCAGTGAAAAAGCGGGGGCCATCACAGATACGCAGTATTTT
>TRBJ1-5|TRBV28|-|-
CASSLWLRDGGNQPQHF
TGTGCCAGCAGTTTATGGCTCAGGGACGGGGGCAATCAGCCCCAGCATTTT
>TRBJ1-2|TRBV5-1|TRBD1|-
CASSDRDSYGYTF
TGCGCCAGCAGCGACCGGGACAGCTATGGCTACACCTTC
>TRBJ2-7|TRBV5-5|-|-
CASSLDIYEQYF
TGTGCCAGCAGCCTCGACATCTACGAGCAGTACTTC
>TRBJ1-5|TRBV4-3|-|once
CASSQVLQPPYNQPQHF
TGCGCCAGCAGCCAAGTACTTCAGCCTCCGTATAATCAGCCCCAGCATTTT
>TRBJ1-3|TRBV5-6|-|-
CASSLVSAGNTIYF
TGTGCCAGCAGCTTGGTCTCCGCTGGAAACACCATATATTTT
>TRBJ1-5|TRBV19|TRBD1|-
CASRQGQQPNQPQHF
TGTGCCAGTAGGCAGGGACAGCAACCTAATCAGCCCCAGCATTTT
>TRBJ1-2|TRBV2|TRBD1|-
CASSVFPGQGMAGYTF
TGTGCCAGCAGTGTATTCCCGGGACAGGGAATGGCTGGCTACACCTTC
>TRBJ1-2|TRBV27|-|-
CASSSDYGYTF
TGTGCCAGCAGTTCTGACTATGGCTACACCTTC
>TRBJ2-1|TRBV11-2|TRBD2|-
CASSPQSGTIRYNEQFF
TGTGCCAGCAGCCCTCAATCCGGGACTATCCGATACAATGAGCAGTTCTTC
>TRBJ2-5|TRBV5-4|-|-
CASSPDGGLQETQYF
TGTGCCAGCAGCCCTGACGGGGGACTTCAAGAGACCCAGTACTTC